The source of this TCR beta chain is a study of T cell repertoires in cytomegalovirus infection. About the research overall: Epitope selection comprised recently identified HLA-C-restricted CMV epitopes and well-studied HLA-B-restricted CMV epitopes. Public signatures in TCR beta pointed to CMV infection and matching HLA type.

Study findings and constraints: In two of eight donors, the top clonotype was HLA-C-restricted CMV-specific.

TCRdb re-analysed the reads in MiXCR, keeping a single row per CDR3 protein. Among about 700,000 distinct CDR3 sequences listed, about 33% were seen once. The CDR3 has 15 amino acids. Germline CDR1 reads MNHNS; CDR2 reads SASEGT. The V and J ends lost 7 bases and 8 bases, in that order; junction bases with no gene match: 13. In the case of this clonotype: Its antigen is unknown.

The V gene is TRBV6-1, the J gene TRBJ2-4; 8 bases fit TRBD1. This specimen consisted of cultured PBMCs, obtained from culture after CMV antigen stimulation. This receptor was taken from a human donor in good health (CMV status not recorded). Some clones in this sample may be carry-over from other donors' samples. In DNA, the CDR3 is TGTGCCAGCAATCCTCCCGGGACAGGAGGGGACATTCAGTACTTC. As protein: CASNPPGTGGDIQYF.